Here is one TCR beta chain with its context. Clones were sequenced by immunoSEQ multiplex PCR, and TCRdb holds only the in-frame ones, with some missing. The data show approximately 210,000 clones, approximately 90% seen once. Trimming took 5 bases from V and 1 from J, leaving 13 bases between them. This CDR3 has 15 residues. Germline loops: CDR1 SGHVS, CDR2 FQNEAQ. The data are from a study of blood T cell repertoires in COVID-19. Sample: peripheral blood. This sequence originates from a human donor in a cohort sampled during active COVID-19. J is TRBJ2-3 and V is TRBV7-8; D might be TRBD2 (6 bases). The CDR3 region is CASSVGLLGTDTQYF. The CDR3, as DNA: TGTGCCAGCAGCGTGGGACTTCTCGGCACAGATACGCAGTATTTT.